The 3 T cell receptor beta chains given below trace back to one sample, sequenced in a study of cytomegalovirus exposure and HLA in healthy donors. This PCR relied on a set of 60 Vbeta primers and 13 Jbeta primers. Assay: immunoSEQ multiplex PCR; the TCRdb copy retains only in-frame clones and omits some. The table lists 120,000 or so clones, about 78% of them singletons, with approximately 3.8% in the top ten. The sample consisted of PBMCs. The receptors were gathered from a young man in good health and CMV-seronegative.

The CDR3 region has the DNA TGTGCCAGCAGTGAATGGGCAGTAGCTAACTATGGCTACACCTTC. This translates into CASSEWAVANYGYTF. V is TRBV6-1 and J is TRBJ1-2; the D is unclear. The CDR3 sequence is 15 residues long. CDR1 is MNHNS and CDR2 is SASEGT in the germline V gene. V was pared by 2 bases and J by 0 bases, with 10 bases between.

J is TRBJ1-5 and V is TRBV2, with D possibly being TRBD1 (5 bases). Germline V CDR1 and CDR2: SNHLY, FYNNEI. The V end lost 6 bases, the J end lost 1 base, and 7 bases lay between the germline ends. This CDR3 comprises 13 residues. The CDR3 spells CASRRDSNQPQHF. The CDR3 DNA reads as TGTGCCAGCAGGCGGGACAGCAATCAGCCCCAGCATTTT.

Remarks on this clone: Other DNA variants within this sample encode the same CDR3. The chain combines TRBV5-1 with TRBJ1-1, with D tentatively TRBD1 (6 bases). V lost 5 bases and J 1 base, leaving 12 bases between the germline ends. Germline V CDR1 and CDR2: SGHRS, YFSETQ. CDR3 length equals 14 residues. The CDR3 DNA reads as TGCGCCAGCAGTTCCGGACAGCCGAACACTGAAGCTTTCTTT. As protein: CASSSGQPNTEAFF.